A selection of T cell receptor beta chains follows, all from one sample in a study of T cells in Graves' hyperthyroidism and ophthalmopathy. Via MiXCR, TCRdb re-called the multiplex PCR reads, giving one row per CDR3 protein. The sample lists around 600,000 distinct CDR3 sequences, 11% to 15% occurring once. The sample comprised blood. Receptors originate from a woman under 30 with Graves' ophthalmopathy. Each CDR3 is given with its conserved first and last residue. D genes are given only for firm matches. Part of the rows lack a size; the others show once, few, many or a class for expanded clones.

len: 16
j_gene: TRBJ2-1
v_gene: TRBV4-1
abundance: few
d_gene: TRBD1
CDR3aa: CASSQGLGTGEHEQFF
CDR3nt: TGCGCCAGCAGCCAAGGGCTCGGGACAGGGGAGCATGAGCAGTTCTTC

len: 18
j_gene: TRBJ2-3
v_gene: TRBV15
abundance: many
d_gene: -
CDR3aa: CATAGWSETSITTDTQYF
CDR3nt: TGTGCCACCGCGGGGTGGTCGGAGACCTCTATAACCACAGATACGCAGTATTTT

len: 14
j_gene: TRBJ2-1
v_gene: TRBV27
abundance: many
d_gene: -
CDR3aa: CASSLGVTYNEQFF
CDR3nt: TGTGCCAGCAGTTTGGGCGTCACCTACAATGAGCAGTTCTTC

len: 14
j_gene: TRBJ2-7
v_gene: TRBV6-1
abundance: many
d_gene: TRBD2
CDR3aa: CASSPAAGAVEQYF
CDR3nt: TGTGCCAGCAGCCCCGCGGCGGGAGCCGTCGAGCAGTACTTC

len: 10
j_gene: TRBJ2-2
v_gene: TRBV6-2/TRBV6-3
abundance: -
d_gene: -
CDR3aa: CAIGPGELFF
CDR3nt: TGTGCCATCGGTCCCGGGGAGCTGTTTTTT

len: 14
j_gene: TRBJ1-2
v_gene: TRBV19
abundance: -
d_gene: -
CDR3aa: CASSVTISLYGYTF
CDR3nt: TGTGCCAGTAGTGTGACAATTTCACTCTATGGCTACACCTTC

len: 14
j_gene: TRBJ1-1
v_gene: TRBV19
abundance: few
d_gene: -
CDR3aa: CASSPSGVPPEAFF
CDR3nt: TGTGCCAGTAGCCCCTCCGGGGTACCCCCTGAAGCTTTCTTT

len: 13
j_gene: TRBJ2-1
v_gene: TRBV29-1
abundance: few
d_gene: -
CDR3aa: CSVENRRGNEQFF
CDR3nt: TGCAGCGTTGAAAATCGACGAGGGAATGAGCAGTTCTTC

len: 14
j_gene: TRBJ2-7
v_gene: TRBV12-3/TRBV12-4
abundance: many
d_gene: TRBD1
CDR3aa: CASSPGTGAHEQYF
CDR3nt: TGTGCCAGCAGCCCCGGGACAGGGGCCCACGAGCAGTACTTC

len: 12
j_gene: TRBJ1-5
v_gene: TRBV6-5
abundance: -
d_gene: -
CDR3aa: CASSSPLRQGHF
CDR3nt: TGTGCCAGCAGTTCCCCCCTCCGTCAGGGACATTTT

len: 17
j_gene: TRBJ2-3
v_gene: TRBV12-3/TRBV12-4
abundance: many
d_gene: TRBD2
CDR3aa: CASSLFVGLAATDTQYF
CDR3nt: TGTGCCAGCAGTTTGTTTGTGGGGCTAGCGGCCACAGATACGCAGTATTTT

len: 15
j_gene: TRBJ1-2
v_gene: TRBV10-3
abundance: many
d_gene: TRBD1
CDR3aa: CAISESERTGKGYTF
CDR3nt: TGTGCCATCAGTGAGTCGGAGAGGACAGGGAAAGGCTACACCTTC

len: 13
j_gene: TRBJ2-1
v_gene: TRBV12-3/TRBV12-4
abundance: many
d_gene: -
CDR3aa: CASRPGLHNEQFF
CDR3nt: TGTGCCAGCAGACCGGGACTCCACAATGAGCAGTTCTTC

len: 18
j_gene: TRBJ2-6
v_gene: TRBV28
abundance: many
d_gene: TRBD1
CDR3aa: CASSPWTGQISGANVLTF
CDR3nt: TGTGCCAGCAGTCCTTGGACAGGGCAGATTTCTGGGGCCAACGTCCTGACTTTC

len: 12
j_gene: TRBJ2-7
v_gene: TRBV12-3/TRBV12-4
abundance: many
d_gene: TRBD2
CDR3aa: CASSSAGGEQYF
CDR3nt: TGTGCCAGCAGTTCCGCGGGAGGCGAGCAGTACTTC

len: 14
j_gene: TRBJ1-1
v_gene: TRBV6-6
abundance: many
d_gene: -
CDR3aa: CASSYSGTDTEAFF
CDR3nt: TGTGCCAGCAGTTACTCCGGGACCGACACTGAAGCTTTCTTT

len: 14
j_gene: TRBJ2-1
v_gene: TRBV7-2
abundance: many
d_gene: -
CDR3aa: CASSFSRTLDEQFF
CDR3nt: TGTGCCAGCAGCTTCAGCAGGACCCTAGATGAGCAGTTCTTC

len: 16
j_gene: TRBJ2-1
v_gene: TRBV28
abundance: many
d_gene: -
CDR3aa: CASSLASSGGGNEQFF
CDR3nt: TGTGCCAGCAGTTTAGCCTCCTCCGGTGGGGGCAATGAGCAGTTCTTC

len: 15
j_gene: TRBJ2-2
v_gene: TRBV15
abundance: few
d_gene: -
CDR3aa: CATSRDLGPGGELFF
CDR3nt: TGTGCCACCAGCAGAGATTTGGGCCCTGGGGGGGAGCTGTTTTTT

len: 12
j_gene: TRBJ2-7
v_gene: TRBV24-1
abundance: -
d_gene: -
CDR3aa: CATASESYEQYF
CDR3nt: TGTGCCACGGCTAGCGAGAGCTACGAGCAGTACTTC

len: 10
j_gene: TRBJ1-1
v_gene: TRBV28
abundance: many
d_gene: -
CDR3aa: CASEDTEAFF
CDR3nt: TGTGCCAGCGAAGACACTGAAGCTTTCTTT

len: 14
j_gene: TRBJ2-7
v_gene: TRBV7-9
abundance: many
d_gene: TRBD1
CDR3aa: CASSPGQGAHEQYF
CDR3nt: TGTGCCAGCAGCCCGGGACAGGGAGCCCACGAGCAGTACTTC

len: 18
j_gene: TRBJ2-3
v_gene: TRBV6-5
abundance: -
d_gene: TRBD2
CDR3aa: CASSYFGTSGSPTDTQYF
CDR3nt: TGTGCCAGCAGTTACTTTGGGACTAGCGGGAGCCCCACAGATACGCAGTATTTT

len: 13
j_gene: TRBJ1-1
v_gene: TRBV2
abundance: many
d_gene: -
CDR3aa: CASTLGLKNEAFF
CDR3nt: TGTGCCAGCACGCTGGGCTTGAAGAATGAAGCTTTCTTT

len: 15
j_gene: TRBJ2-1
v_gene: TRBV11-3
abundance: many
d_gene: -
CDR3aa: CASKRMTRTHNEQFF
CDR3nt: TGTGCCAGCAAAAGGATGACTAGAACCCACAATGAGCAGTTCTTC

len: 15
j_gene: TRBJ1-5
v_gene: TRBV27
abundance: many
d_gene: TRBD1
CDR3aa: CASSLSVTGEQPQHF
CDR3nt: TGTGCCAGCAGTTTATCTGTCACAGGGGAACAGCCCCAGCATTTT

len: 12
j_gene: TRBJ1-4
v_gene: TRBV28
abundance: many
d_gene: -
CDR3aa: CASSILQEKLFF
CDR3nt: TGTGCCAGCAGTATCCTACAAGAAAAACTGTTTTTT

len: 17
j_gene: TRBJ2-3
v_gene: TRBV24-1
abundance: many
d_gene: TRBD2
CDR3aa: CATSDPGLAGDPDTQYF
CDR3nt: TGTGCCACCAGTGACCCCGGACTAGCGGGAGACCCAGATACGCAGTATTTT

len: 14
j_gene: TRBJ1-2
v_gene: TRBV7-9
abundance: -
d_gene: -
CDR3aa: CASSLDPIVYGYTF
CDR3nt: TGTGCCAGCAGCTTAGATCCTATTGTCTATGGCTACACCTTC

len: 17
j_gene: TRBJ1-2
v_gene: TRBV6-9
abundance: -
d_gene: -
CDR3aa: CASSYSNPKDPRRGYTF
CDR3nt: TGTGCCAGCAGTTACTCGAACCCCAAAGACCCTAGGCGCGGCTACACCTTC

len: 21
j_gene: TRBJ2-1
v_gene: TRBV10-3
abundance: many
d_gene: TRBD2
CDR3aa: CAITATRLAGGPGKAGHEQFF
CDR3nt: TGTGCCATCACCGCGACTCGGCTAGCGGGAGGCCCGGGGAAAGCGGGCCATGAGCAGTTCTTC

len: 15
j_gene: TRBJ1-4
v_gene: TRBV29-1
abundance: -
d_gene: -
CDR3aa: CSVVLRDATNEKLFF
CDR3nt: TGCAGCGTTGTTCTTAGGGATGCAACTAATGAAAAACTGTTTTTT

len: 13
j_gene: TRBJ1-5
v_gene: TRBV19
abundance: few
d_gene: TRBD1
CDR3aa: CASSGTADQPQHF
CDR3nt: TGTGCCAGTAGTGGGACAGCAGATCAGCCCCAGCATTTT

len: 14
j_gene: TRBJ1-4
v_gene: TRBV12-3/TRBV12-4
abundance: -
d_gene: -
CDR3aa: CASSKDSRNEKLFF
CDR3nt: TGTGCCAGCAGTAAGGACAGCCGGAATGAAAAACTGTTTTTT

len: 12
j_gene: TRBJ1-2
v_gene: TRBV29-1
abundance: many
d_gene: TRBD1
CDR3aa: CSVGQGNYGYTF
CDR3nt: TGCAGCGTTGGACAGGGGAACTATGGCTACACCTTC

len: 14
j_gene: TRBJ1-4
v_gene: TRBV7-4
abundance: many
d_gene: -
CDR3aa: CASYNGATNEKLFF
CDR3nt: TGTGCCAGCTATAACGGTGCAACTAATGAAAAACTGTTTTTT

len: 14
j_gene: TRBJ2-1
v_gene: TRBV5-1
abundance: many
d_gene: TRBD2
CDR3aa: CASSSLLATNEQFF
CDR3nt: TGCGCCAGCAGCTCCTTACTAGCGACCAATGAGCAGTTCTTC

len: 16
j_gene: TRBJ2-1
v_gene: TRBV18
abundance: -
d_gene: -
CDR3aa: CASSPPYGSSYNEQFF
CDR3nt: TGTGCCAGCTCACCACCGTATGGATCCTCCTACAATGAGCAGTTCTTC

len: 12
j_gene: TRBJ2-7
v_gene: TRBV6-1
abundance: many
d_gene: -
CDR3aa: CATLTTSGEQYF
CDR3nt: TGTGCCACCTTAACCACCAGCGGGGAGCAGTACTTC

len: 15
j_gene: TRBJ2-2
v_gene: TRBV5-4
abundance: -
d_gene: TRBD1
CDR3aa: CASSFWDRITGELLF
CDR3nt: TGTGCCAGCAGCTTTTGGGACAGAATCACCGGGGAGCTGCTTTTT

len: 14
j_gene: TRBJ2-1
v_gene: TRBV20-1
abundance: -
d_gene: TRBD2
CDR3aa: CSASHGTSGNEQFF
CDR3nt: TGCAGTGCTAGTCACGGGACTAGCGGGAATGAGCAGTTCTTC

len: 16
j_gene: TRBJ2-1
v_gene: TRBV29-1
abundance: -
d_gene: TRBD2
CDR3aa: CSVEQFSGRALSEQFF
CDR3nt: TGCAGCGTTGAACAATTTAGCGGGAGGGCCTTGAGTGAGCAGTTCTTC

len: 19
j_gene: TRBJ2-1
v_gene: TRBV5-1
abundance: many
d_gene: TRBD2
CDR3aa: CASSLDGTGGLAGYNEQFF
CDR3nt: TGCGCCAGCAGCTTGGATGGGACAGGGGGACTAGCGGGATACAATGAGCAGTTCTTC

len: 15
j_gene: TRBJ2-3
v_gene: TRBV20-1
abundance: many
d_gene: TRBD2
CDR3aa: CSASLGRVGTDTQYF
CDR3nt: TGCAGTGCTAGCCTCGGGAGGGTCGGCACAGATACGCAGTATTTT

len: 14
j_gene: TRBJ2-7
v_gene: TRBV7-3
abundance: -
d_gene: -
CDR3aa: CASSSAPGIGEQYF
CDR3nt: TGTGCCAGCAGCTCCGCCCCAGGGATAGGCGAGCAGTACTTC

len: 14
j_gene: TRBJ1-5
v_gene: TRBV13
abundance: -
d_gene: TRBD1
CDR3aa: CASSSGTGIQPQHF
CDR3nt: TGTGCCAGCAGCTCCGGGACAGGGATTCAGCCCCAGCATTTT

len: 19
j_gene: TRBJ2-2
v_gene: TRBV2
abundance: many
d_gene: TRBD2
CDR3aa: CASSPGLGLAGANTGELFF
CDR3nt: TGTGCCAGCAGTCCTGGTTTGGGACTAGCGGGCGCGAACACCGGGGAGCTGTTTTTT

len: 15
j_gene: TRBJ2-1
v_gene: TRBV12-3/TRBV12-4
abundance: many
d_gene: TRBD2
CDR3aa: CASSLSWREGAEQFF
CDR3nt: TGTGCCAGCAGTTTAAGTTGGCGGGAGGGGGCTGAGCAGTTCTTC

len: 17
j_gene: TRBJ2-7
v_gene: TRBV12-3/TRBV12-4
abundance: many
d_gene: TRBD2
CDR3aa: CASSHSSREKIIYEQYF
CDR3nt: TGTGCCAGCAGCCATAGCTCGCGGGAGAAAATTATCTACGAGCAGTACTTC

len: 16
j_gene: TRBJ2-7
v_gene: TRBV12-3/TRBV12-4
abundance: -
d_gene: TRBD2
CDR3aa: CASSFSTSGSPYEQYF
CDR3nt: TGTGCCAGCAGCTTTAGTACTAGCGGGAGCCCCTACGAGCAGTACTTC

len: 17
j_gene: TRBJ1-5
v_gene: TRBV30
abundance: -
d_gene: TRBD1
CDR3aa: CAWASGDRDCCNQPQHF
CDR3nt: TGTGCCTGGGCCTCCGGGGACAGGGATTGTTGCAATCAGCCCCAGCATTTT

len: 17
j_gene: TRBJ2-7
v_gene: TRBV2
abundance: many
d_gene: TRBD1
CDR3aa: CASSGASGTGIKYEQYF
CDR3nt: TGTGCCAGCAGTGGGGCGTCCGGGACAGGGATAAAATACGAGCAGTACTTC

len: 14
j_gene: TRBJ2-5
v_gene: TRBV24-1
abundance: many
d_gene: -
CDR3aa: CATSEPGTQETQYF
CDR3nt: TGTGCCACCAGTGAACCCGGGACTCAGGAGACCCAGTACTTC

len: 18
j_gene: TRBJ2-6
v_gene: TRBV2
abundance: few
d_gene: TRBD1
CDR3aa: CASSERGQPPSGANVLTF
CDR3nt: TGTGCCAGCAGTGAAAGGGGACAGCCCCCCTCTGGGGCCAACGTCCTGACTTTC

len: 14
j_gene: TRBJ2-1
v_gene: TRBV4-3
abundance: -
d_gene: TRBD2
CDR3aa: CASSRLAGYNEQFF
CDR3nt: TGCGCCAGCAGCCGACTAGCGGGGTACAATGAGCAGTTCTTC

len: 17
j_gene: TRBJ2-4
v_gene: TRBV7-9
abundance: few
d_gene: -
CDR3aa: CASSLVQSSGEKNIQYF
CDR3nt: TGTGCCAGCAGCTTAGTACAATCATCAGGGGAAAAAAACATTCAGTACTTC

len: 14
j_gene: TRBJ2-7
v_gene: TRBV5-8
abundance: few
d_gene: -
CDR3aa: CASSPRWGTYEQYF
CDR3nt: TGTGCCAGCAGCCCAAGGTGGGGAACCTACGAGCAGTACTTC

len: 16
j_gene: TRBJ1-6
v_gene: TRBV4-1
abundance: few
d_gene: -
CDR3aa: CASSPDRDLDNSPLHF
CDR3nt: TGCGCCAGCAGCCCGGATAGGGACCTCGATAATTCACCCCTCCACTTT